This T cell receptor (beta chain) was documented in a study of blood T cell repertoires in COVID-19. The overall study: Whether acute or convalescent, the COVID-19 samples came from the United States, Italy and Spain. From T cells, B-cell-depleted T cells, or PBMCs came the material, which was cDNA or gDNA.

Details on this clone: Different DNA sequences within this sample yield the same CDR3.

This CDR3 has 14 amino acids. V was clipped by 0 bases and J by 6 bases; unmatched bases: 4. The germline gives CDR1 GTSNPN, CDR2 SVGIG (reference sequence). Original analysis: Amplification of reference gene primers provided the estimated nucleated cell counts. Assay: immunoSEQ multiplex PCR; the TCRdb copy retains only in-frame clones and omits some. The V and J calls and the clone size are those of that table, but D and trimming were determined from the DNA. This table has approximately 300,000 clones, around 89% appearing once. The clonotype comes from a man younger than 35 who had recovered from COVID-19. Sequencing used peripheral blood. This chain links TRBV30 with TRBJ1-5, with 8 bases matching TRBD1. The CDR3 DNA follows: TGTGCCTGGAGTGTCGGACAGGGAGGTCAGCCCCAGCATTTT. This gives the protein CAWSVGQGGQPQHF. Full variable domain (outside the CDR3, taken from reference TRBV30 and TRBJ1-5): SQTIHQWPATLVQPVGSPLSLECTVEGTSNPNLYWYRQAAGRGLQLLFYSVGIGQISSEVPQNLSASRPQDRQFILSSKKLLLSDSGFYLCAWSVGQGGQPQHFGDGTRLSIL.